Listed below are T cell receptor beta chains from one sample, sequenced in a study of shared clonotypes between healthy human individuals. Measured with immunoSEQ multiplex PCR; TCRdb has only the in-frame clones, and not every one. The sample lists around 1.9 million clones; roughly 93% were seen once. Specimen: naive CD8+ T cells from PBMCs. The source is a man between 18 and 29 years old in good health. Some clones in this sample may be carry-over from other donors' samples. The CDR3 runs from the conserved cysteine through the conserved F or W. D genes are given only for firm matches. Clone size is shown for a subset of rows, as once, few, many or a class of expanded clone.

V	J	size	D	CDR3	DNA
TRBV10-2	TRBJ2-7	few	-	CASSESRRPYEQYF	TGCGCCAGCAGTGAGTCGAGACGGCCCTACGAGCAGTACTTC
TRBV4-3	TRBJ1-1	-	-	CASSLRGPNTEAFF	TGCGCCAGCAGCCTTAGGGGTCCGAACACTGAAGCTTTCTTT
TRBV7-9	TRBJ2-7	-	-	CASSGRGDRPYEQYF	TGTGCCAGCAGCGGCCGTGGAGATCGTCCCTACGAGCAGTACTTC
TRBV4-2	TRBJ1-2	-	-	CASSQQGHGYTF	TGTGCCAGCAGCCAGCAAGGGCATGGCTACACCTTC
TRBV5-8	TRBJ1-1	-	TRBD1	CASSSRQGVGTEAFF	TGTGCCAGCAGCTCCAGACAGGGCGTGGGCACTGAAGCTTTCTTT
TRBV15	TRBJ1-1	-	-	CATSMGGENTEAFF	TGTGCCACCAGCATGGGGGGGGAGAACACTGAAGCTTTCTTT
TRBV13	TRBJ2-7	-	TRBD1	CASSQTGTGGYEQYF	TGTGCCAGCAGCCAAACCGGGACAGGGGGATACGAGCAGTACTTC
TRBV27	TRBJ2-7	few	-	CASSLGSTYEQYF	TGTGCCAGCAGTTTAGGGAGTACCTACGAGCAGTACTTC
TRBV19	TRBJ1-1	-	-	CASSMASLGTEAFF	TGTGCCAGTAGTATGGCATCATTGGGCACTGAAGCTTTCTTT
TRBV9	TRBJ2-1	-	-	CASSDGSSYNEQFF	TGTGCCAGCAGTGACGGGAGCTCCTACAATGAGCAGTTCTTC
TRBV7-9	TRBJ2-5	-	TRBD2	CASGLYTSAKETQYF	TGTGCCAGCGGCCTCTACACTAGCGCAAAAGAGACCCAGTACTTC
TRBV6-5	TRBJ2-7	-	TRBD2	CASSYRGLAGVVEQYF	TGTGCCAGCAGTTATCGGGGACTAGCGGGAGTTGTCGAGCAGTACTTC
TRBV19	TRBJ1-3	once	-	CASSIGLGSGNTIYF	TGTGCCAGTAGTATCGGTTTGGGCTCTGGAAACACCATATATTTT
TRBV19	TRBJ2-7	-	TRBD1	CASSDRGPHYEQYF	TGTGCCAGTTCAGACAGGGGCCCCCACTACGAGCAGTACTTC
TRBV7-8	TRBJ2-1	-	-	CASIASGSEGNEQFF	TGTGCCAGCATCGCCTCGGGCTCCGAGGGGAATGAGCAGTTCTTC
TRBV27	TRBJ2-7	-	TRBD1	CASSLWDRGPNEQYF	TGTGCCAGCAGTTTATGGGACAGGGGTCCGAACGAGCAGTACTTC
TRBV11-1	TRBJ2-1	-	TRBD2	CASSSGLAGGPYYNEQFF	TGTGCCAGCAGCTCTGGACTAGCGGGAGGGCCATACTACAATGAGCAGTTCTTC
TRBV11-2	TRBJ2-3	-	-	CASTSLKELAADTQYF	TGTGCCAGCACCTCACTGAAGGAACTAGCTGCTGATACGCAGTATTTT
TRBV28	TRBJ1-1	-	-	CASSSTGDRFVNTEAFF	TGTGCCAGCAGCTCCACCGGCGACAGGTTTGTGAACACTGAAGCTTTCTTT
TRBV9	TRBJ2-2	-	TRBD1	CASSVGGQAAIAGELFF	TGTGCCAGCAGCGTCGGCGGACAGGCGGCGATCGCCGGGGAGCTGTTTTTT
TRBV19	TRBJ1-1	-	-	CATTRDPMRGAFF	TGTGCCACCACCAGGGATCCCATGAGGGGAGCTTTCTTT
TRBV4-1	TRBJ2-7	once	-	CASSQVQGVRYEQYF	TGCGCCAGCAGCCAAGTCCAGGGAGTCCGCTACGAGCAGTACTTC